One sample yielded the 16 T cell receptor beta chains listed below, sequenced in a study of T cell responses to AZD1222 COVID-19 vaccine. The table came from immunoSEQ multiplex PCR; TCRdb's copy has only in-frame clones and leaves some out. The data show 150,000 to 200,000 clones, 85% to 95% seen once. The sample in question was peripheral blood, obtained on day 0 of AZD1222 vaccination. These receptors came from an adult in good health.

This clone was observed a single time. The chain combines TRBV27 with TRBJ2-7, with D tentatively TRBD1 (5 bases). Germline-derived CDR1 and CDR2 are MNHEY and SMNVEV (reference sequence). Trimming left V 10 bases short and J 0 bases short, with 13 bases between. The CDR3 spans 13 residues. The CDR3 is CATLGQDSYEQYF. The DNA for the CDR3 is TGTGCCACCCTGGGGCAGGACTCCTACGAGCAGTACTTC.

This chain joins TRBV28 and TRBJ1-2, with a tentative D call TRBD1 (5 bases). The CDR3 is 14 amino acids. V was clipped by 8 bases and J by 2 bases, with 15 bases between them. Germline assignment: CDR1 MDHEN and CDR2 SYDVKM. The CDR3 sequence is CASGPRQINYGYTF. The CDR3 DNA sequence: TGTGCCAGCGGGCCCCGACAGATAAACTATGGCTACACCTTC.

This clone appeared a few times. The chain uses TRBV27 and TRBJ1-1, with D perhaps TRBD1 (5 bases). The CDR3 runs to 14 residues. Between the trimmed V and J ends, which lost 8 bases and 5 bases, there was a span of 18 bases. CDR1 and CDR2 (germline): MNHEY, SMNVEV (reference sequence). DNA of the CDR3: TGTGCCAGCGGACTCAGGGTCGGGGGAACTGAAGCTTTCTTT. Residues: CASGLRVGGTEAFF.

The chain joins TRBV9 to TRBJ1-3; 9 bases map to TRBD1. V lost 3 bases and J lost 4; bases outside the gene matches: 5. The CDR3 contains 15 residues. Germline CDR1 is SGDLS and CDR2 is YYNGEE. CDR3 nucleotides: TGTGCCAGCAGCGGGGGACAGGGTGCGGGAAACACCATATATTTT. Protein: CASSGGQGAGNTIYF.

This chain joins TRBV28 and TRBJ1-2, with D tentatively TRBD1 (5 bases). Germline V gene data show CDR1 as MDHEN and CDR2 as SYDVKM. Trimming removed 2 bases at V and 3 bases at J, with 13 bases between. The CDR3 totals 15 residues. The CDR3: CASSLIEGQYYGYTF. The CDR3 region has the DNA TGTGCCAGCAGTTTAATTGAGGGGCAGTACTATGGCTACACCTTC.

The rearrangement joins TRBV19 to TRBJ2-1; D might be TRBD1 or TRBD2, each matching 5 bases. Germline CDR1 LNHDA, CDR2 SQIVND (reference sequence). Trimming removed 10 bases from V and 9 bases from J, with 16 bases in between. CDR3 length: 12 residues. CDR3 nucleotide sequence: TGTGCCACCGGGGCTCGGGTCGGTGAGCAGTTCTTC. Residues: CATGARVGEQFF.

V gene TRBV29-1 combines with J gene TRBJ1-1, with D uncertain. Germline V gene data show CDR1 as SQVTM and CDR2 as ANQGSEA. The CDR3 totals 12 residues. Trimming stripped 6 bases from V and 3 bases from J, with 11 bases between. CDR3: CSVPGSDTEAFF. The CDR3 DNA is TGCAGCGTCCCCGGCTCGGACACTGAAGCTTTCTTT.

V and J are TRBV15 and TRBJ1-6, with 7 bases identical to TRBD1. Losses at the gene ends were 1 base for V and 9 bases for J; bases not matched to a gene: 6. CDR3 length equals 15 residues. The germline V gene encodes CDR1 LNHNV and CDR2 YYDKDF (reference sequence). Here the CDR3 reads CATSRARQGGSPLHF. The CDR3 DNA follows: TGTGCCACCAGCAGAGCCCGACAGGGAGGTTCACCCCTCCACTTT.

About this clone: Relative to the germline gene, one junction end is altered; a read error may explain this. The rearrangement links TRBV19 to TRBJ1-2; no reliable D call. CDR3 size: 14 residues. Germline lookup yields CDR1 LNHDA and CDR2 SQIVND (reference sequence). The CDR3 here is CASSLEQYNYGYTF. CDR3 DNA: TGTGCCAGTAGTCTAGAACAGTACAACTATGGCTACACCTTC. Filled out from reference TRBV19 and TRBJ1-2, the complete variable domain reads DGGITQSPKYLFRKEGQNVTLSCEQNLNHDAMYWYRQDPGQGLRLIYYSQIVNDFQKGDIAEGYSVSREKKESFPLTVTSAQKNPTAFYLCASSLEQYNYGYTFGSGTRLTVV.

The rearrangement uses TRBV19 and TRBJ1-6, with D perhaps TRBD1 (5 bases). This CDR3 spans 15 amino acids. CDR1 is LNHDA, CDR2 SQIVND, per germline (reference sequence). V lost 7 bases to trimming and J lost 7 bases, with 17 bases between them. The CDR3 coding sequence is TGTGCCAGTACCACCGGCAGGGTCGCAAATTCACCCCTCCACTTT. Protein sequence: CASTTGRVANSPLHF. Full variable domain (missing parts from reference TRBV19 and TRBJ1-6): DGGITQSPKYLFRKEGQNVTLSCEQNLNHDAMYWYRQDPGQGLRLIYYSQIVNDFQKGDIAEGYSVSREKKESFPLTVTSAQKNPTAFYLCASTTGRVANSPLHFGNGTRLTVT.

This clone was seen a few times. The rearrangement joins TRBV24-1 to TRBJ1-2, with D unresolved. The germline CDR1 and CDR2 sequences are KGHDR and SFDVKD. Trimming cost V 1 base and J 0 bases, with 5 bases left between them. The CDR3 loop spans 14 amino acids. The CDR3 region has the DNA TGTGCCACCAGTGATTTCAGATCTAACTATGGCTACACCTTC. It specifies CATSDFRSNYGYTF.

V is TRBV9 and J is TRBJ1-3; D unresolved. Germline loops: CDR1 SGDLS, CDR2 YYNGEE. Deletions cut 0 bases from V and 0 bases from J, with 7 bases between. This CDR3 has 15 amino acids. Here the CDR3 reads CASSVGGNSGNTIYF. Here the CDR3 DNA reads TGTGCCAGCAGCGTAGGGGGTAACTCTGGAAACACCATATATTTT.

This clone is a singleton in its sample. CDR3 residues: CASSRDREGNTIYF. CDR3 bases: TGTGCCAGCAGCCGGGACAGGGAAGGAAACACCATATATTTT. This rearrangement joins TRBV6-5 to TRBJ1-3; TRBD1 matches 9 bases. The length of the CDR3 is 14 residues. V shed 6 bases and J 4 bases; nucleotides not matched to a gene: 4. Germline assignment: CDR1 MNHEY and CDR2 SVGAGI.

This clone was recorded once. The chain couples TRBV5-1 to TRBJ2-5; 9 positions match TRBD2. The CDR3 covers 15 residues. V dropped 0 bases and J dropped 2; count of bases not matched to a gene: 2. Germline CDR1 is SGHRS and CDR2 is YFSETQ. CDR3 sequence (DNA): TGCGCCAGCAGCTTGGGCGGACTAGCGCAAGAGACCCAGTACTTC. Residues: CASSLGGLAQETQYF.

V and J are TRBV30 and TRBJ1-2, with D hard to call. From germline, CDR1 is GTSNPN and CDR2 SVGIG (reference sequence). This CDR3 is 11 amino acids long. The V gene lost 0 bases and the J gene lost 8 bases, with 7 bases spanning the gap. Here the CDR3 reads CAWSVNQGYTF. In nucleotides, the CDR3 is TGTGCCTGGAGTGTAAACCAGGGCTACACCTTC.

CDR3 amino acids: CASSPRNYGEKLFF. The CDR3 DNA follows: TGCGCCAGCAGCCCCCGAAACTACGGGGAAAAACTGTTTTTT. The V and J genes are TRBV5-1 and TRBJ1-4; D not certain. Per the germline V gene, CDR1 is SGHRS and CDR2 is YFSETQ. The V end lost 4 bases, the J end lost 8 bases, and 15 bases lay between the germline ends. The CDR3 totals 14 residues.